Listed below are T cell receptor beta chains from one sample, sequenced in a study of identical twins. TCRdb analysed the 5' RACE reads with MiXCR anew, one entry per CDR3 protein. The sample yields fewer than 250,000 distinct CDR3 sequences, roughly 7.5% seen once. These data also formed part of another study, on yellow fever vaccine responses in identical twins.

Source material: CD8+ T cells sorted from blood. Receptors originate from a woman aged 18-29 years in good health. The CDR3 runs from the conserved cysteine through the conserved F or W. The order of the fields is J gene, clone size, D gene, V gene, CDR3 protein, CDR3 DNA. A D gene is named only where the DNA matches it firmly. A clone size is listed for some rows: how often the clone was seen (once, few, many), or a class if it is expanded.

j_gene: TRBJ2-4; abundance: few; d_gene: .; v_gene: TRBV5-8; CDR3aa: CASSLNEGAKNIQYF; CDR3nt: TGTGCCAGCAGCTTGAACGAGGGAGCCAAAAACATTCAGTACTTC
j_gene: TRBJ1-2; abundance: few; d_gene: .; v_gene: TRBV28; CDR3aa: CASSLQGSYGYTF; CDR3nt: TGTGCCAGCAGTTTACAGGGAAGCTATGGCTACACCTTC
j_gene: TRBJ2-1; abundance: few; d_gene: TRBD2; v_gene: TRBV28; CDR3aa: CASQERDRGYNEQFF; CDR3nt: TGTGCCAGCCAAGAGCGGGACCGGGGGTACAATGAGCAGTTCTTC
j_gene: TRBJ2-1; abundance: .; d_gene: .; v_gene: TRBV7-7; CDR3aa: CASSFEGTGEQFF; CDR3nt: TGTGCCAGCAGCTTTGAGGGTACCGGTGAGCAGTTCTTC
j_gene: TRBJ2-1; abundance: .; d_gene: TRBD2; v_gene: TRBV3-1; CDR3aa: CASSHRAGGPVNEQFF; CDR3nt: TGTGCCAGCAGCCATCGAGCGGGAGGGCCGGTCAATGAGCAGTTCTTC
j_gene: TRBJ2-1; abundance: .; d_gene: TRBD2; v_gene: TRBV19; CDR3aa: CASSIRSGGRDEQFF; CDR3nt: TGTGCCAGTAGTATACGGAGCGGGGGGCGGGATGAGCAGTTCTTC
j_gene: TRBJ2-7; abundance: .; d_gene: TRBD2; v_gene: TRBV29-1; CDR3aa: CSVPTSGSYEQYF; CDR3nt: TGCAGCGTCCCGACTAGCGGATCCTACGAGCAGTACTTC
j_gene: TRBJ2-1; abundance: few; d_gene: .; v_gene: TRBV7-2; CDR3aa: CASHRGHEQFF; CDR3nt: TGTGCGTCGCATCGGGGGCATGAGCAGTTCTTC
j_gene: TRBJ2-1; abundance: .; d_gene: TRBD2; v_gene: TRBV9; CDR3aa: CASSATSGRDEQFF; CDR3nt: TGTGCCAGCAGCGCGACTAGCGGGAGGGATGAGCAGTTCTTC
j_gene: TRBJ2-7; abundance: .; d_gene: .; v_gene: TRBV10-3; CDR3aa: CAVRWDTRGEQYF; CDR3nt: TGTGCCGTCCGATGGGACACCCGCGGCGAGCAGTACTTC
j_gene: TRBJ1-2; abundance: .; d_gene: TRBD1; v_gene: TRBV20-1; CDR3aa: CSARTPETGYGYTF; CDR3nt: TGCAGTGCTAGGACACCAGAGACAGGGTATGGCTACACCTTC
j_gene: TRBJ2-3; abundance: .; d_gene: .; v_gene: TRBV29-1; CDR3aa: CSVEGIQGWADTQYF; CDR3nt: TGCAGCGTTGAGGGGATACAGGGTTGGGCAGATACGCAGTATTTT
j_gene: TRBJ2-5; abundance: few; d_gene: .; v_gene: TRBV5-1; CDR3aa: CASGGGGGQETQYF; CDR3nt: TGCGCCAGCGGGGGTGGAGGTGGCCAAGAGACCCAGTACTTC
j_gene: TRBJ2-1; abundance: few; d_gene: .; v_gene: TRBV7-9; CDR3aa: CASSMQGSSYNEQFF; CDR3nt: TGTGCCAGCAGCATGCAGGGTAGCTCCTACAATGAGCAGTTCTTC
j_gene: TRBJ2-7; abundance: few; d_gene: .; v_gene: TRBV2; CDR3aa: CASSGEDISYEQYF; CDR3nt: TGTGCCAGCAGTGGAGAGGACATTTCCTACGAGCAGTACTTC
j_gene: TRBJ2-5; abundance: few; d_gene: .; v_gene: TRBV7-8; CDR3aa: CASSLVVASYETQYF; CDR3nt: TGTGCCAGCAGCTTAGTGGTGGCTAGCTATGAGACCCAGTACTTC
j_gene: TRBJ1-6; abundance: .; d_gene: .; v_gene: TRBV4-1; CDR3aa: CASSQELGDLNSPLHF; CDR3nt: TGCGCCAGCAGCCAAGAATTGGGGGATTTGAATTCACCCCTCCACTTT
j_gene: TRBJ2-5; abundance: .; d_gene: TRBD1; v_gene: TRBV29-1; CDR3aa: CSVDRTGTQETQYF; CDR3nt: TGCAGCGTCGACCGGACAGGGACCCAAGAGACCCAGTACTTC
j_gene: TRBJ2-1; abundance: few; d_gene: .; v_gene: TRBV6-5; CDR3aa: CASSYHSGLNEQFF; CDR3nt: TGTGCCAGCAGTTACCACTCGGGGCTCAATGAGCAGTTCTTC
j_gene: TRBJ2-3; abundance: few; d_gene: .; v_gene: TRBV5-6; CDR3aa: CASSRGGAGLTDTQYF; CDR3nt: TGTGCCAGCAGTCGAGGGGGGGCTGGATTAACAGATACGCAGTATTTT
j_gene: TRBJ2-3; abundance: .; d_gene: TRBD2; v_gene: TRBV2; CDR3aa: CASSDLGLAGEGDTQYF; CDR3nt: TGTGCCAGCAGCGACCTCGGACTAGCGGGCGAAGGTGATACGCAGTATTTT
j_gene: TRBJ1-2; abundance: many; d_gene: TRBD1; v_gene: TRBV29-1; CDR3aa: CSVARQGADYGYTF; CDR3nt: TGCAGCGTTGCCCGACAGGGGGCAGACTATGGCTACACCTTC
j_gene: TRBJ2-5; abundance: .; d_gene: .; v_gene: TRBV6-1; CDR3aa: CASSNFGSLGETQYF; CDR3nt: TGTGCCAGCAGCAATTTCGGGAGCCTAGGGGAGACCCAGTACTTC
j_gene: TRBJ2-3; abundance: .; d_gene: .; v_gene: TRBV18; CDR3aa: CASSPTVFTDTQYF; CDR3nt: TGTGCCAGCTCGCCGACAGTCTTCACAGATACGCAGTATTTT
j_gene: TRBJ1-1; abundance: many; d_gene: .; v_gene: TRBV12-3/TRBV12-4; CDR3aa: CASSDGTFTEAFF; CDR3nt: TGTGCCAGCAGTGACGGGACATTCACTGAAGCTTTCTTT
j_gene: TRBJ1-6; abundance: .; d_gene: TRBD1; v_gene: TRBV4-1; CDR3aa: CASSSGTGSSYNSPLHF; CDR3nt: TGCGCCAGCAGCTCCGGGACAGGGAGCTCCTATAATTCACCCCTCCACTTT
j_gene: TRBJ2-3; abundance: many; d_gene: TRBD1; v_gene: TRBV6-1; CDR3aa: CASREGQGIADTQYF; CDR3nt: TGTGCCAGCAGAGAGGGACAGGGGATAGCAGATACGCAGTATTTT
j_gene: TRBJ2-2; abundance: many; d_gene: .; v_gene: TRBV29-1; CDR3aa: CSVEGPNTGELFF; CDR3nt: TGCAGCGTTGAAGGTCCGAACACCGGGGAGCTGTTTTTT
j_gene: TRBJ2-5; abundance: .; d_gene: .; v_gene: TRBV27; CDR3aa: CASSYRAWPNYQETQYF; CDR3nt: TGTGCCAGCAGCTACAGGGCGTGGCCAAATTACCAAGAGACCCAGTACTTC
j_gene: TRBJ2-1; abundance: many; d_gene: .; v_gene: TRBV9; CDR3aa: CASSVVDNSYNEQFF; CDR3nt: TGTGCCAGCAGCGTTGTGGACAACTCCTACAATGAGCAGTTCTTC
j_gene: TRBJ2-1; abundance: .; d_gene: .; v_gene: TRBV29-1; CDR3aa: CSAPSVGRVKGEQFF; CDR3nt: TGCAGCGCCCCAAGCGTCGGCAGGGTTAAGGGTGAGCAGTTCTTC
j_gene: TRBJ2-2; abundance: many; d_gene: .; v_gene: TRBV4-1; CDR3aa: CASSQWGTTNSPGELFF; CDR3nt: TGCGCCAGCAGCCAATGGGGGACAACTAATTCCCCCGGGGAGCTGTTTTTT
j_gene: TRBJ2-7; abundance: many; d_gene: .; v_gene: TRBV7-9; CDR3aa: CASSVDSYEQYF; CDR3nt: TGTGCCAGCAGCGTGGACAGTTACGAGCAGTACTTC
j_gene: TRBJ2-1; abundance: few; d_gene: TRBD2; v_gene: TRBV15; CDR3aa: CATSSDRGDGDEQFF; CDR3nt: TGTGCCACCAGCAGCGACCGGGGGGATGGAGATGAGCAGTTCTTC
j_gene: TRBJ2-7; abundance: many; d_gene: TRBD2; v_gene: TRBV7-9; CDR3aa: CASSLATGTSYEQYF; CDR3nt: TGTGCCAGCAGCTTAGCCACCGGGACTAGCTACGAGCAGTACTTC
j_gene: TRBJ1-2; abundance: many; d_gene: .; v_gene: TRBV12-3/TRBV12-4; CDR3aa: CASREQENYGYTF; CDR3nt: TGTGCCAGCAGGGAACAGGAAAACTATGGCTACACCTTC
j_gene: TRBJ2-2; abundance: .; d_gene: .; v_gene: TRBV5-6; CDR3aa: CASSLPGLGSLNTGELFF; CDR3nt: TGTGCCAGCAGCTTGCCTGGGTTGGGGTCACTGAACACCGGGGAGCTGTTTTTT
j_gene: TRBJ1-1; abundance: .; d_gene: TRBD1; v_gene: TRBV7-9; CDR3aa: CASSGTTGLTEAFF; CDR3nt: TGTGCCAGCAGCGGGACGACAGGGCTTACTGAAGCTTTCTTT
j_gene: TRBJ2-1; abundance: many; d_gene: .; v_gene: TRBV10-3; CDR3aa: CAISEAGRQASSYNEQFF; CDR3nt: TGTGCCATCAGTGAGGCGGGGAGACAGGCGAGCTCCTACAATGAGCAGTTCTTC
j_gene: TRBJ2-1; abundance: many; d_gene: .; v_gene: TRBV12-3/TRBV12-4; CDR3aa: CASSPVQNNEQFF; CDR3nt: TGTGCCAGCAGCCCCGTCCAGAACAATGAGCAGTTCTTC
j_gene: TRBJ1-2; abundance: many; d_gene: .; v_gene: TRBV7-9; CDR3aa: CASSFPPGYTF; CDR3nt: TGTGCCAGCAGCTTTCCCCCTGGCTACACCTTC